The TCR beta chain under discussion was sequenced for a study of OX40 agonist ivuxolimab in advanced cancers. Study background: Three patients got partial responses; one had hepatocellular carcinoma and two had cutaneous melanoma.

This table comes from immunoSEQ multiplex PCR, and its TCRdb copy is limited to in-frame clones, with some not included. Of tens of thousands of clones detected, about 88% appear once; the ten largest clones hold about an eighth. Trimming cost V 0 bases and J 4 bases; bases outside gene matches: 2. The germline gives CDR1 MNHEY, CDR2 SMNVEV (reference sequence). The CDR3 extends over 14 amino acids. Details on this clone: Antigen: not known.

Study-level results: Also showing low normalized T-cell clonal expansion were some of the nonresponders.

The chain is built from TRBV27 and TRBJ1-2; 7 bases agree with TRBD1. This specimen was CD4+ or CD8+ T cells sorted from blood, taken in a trial of the OX40 agonist ivuxolimab. The source of this sequence is an adult with an advanced solid tumor such as melanoma, head and neck, liver or kidney cancer. CDR3 sequence reads: CASSLSRDSYGYTF. Written as DNA, the CDR3 is TGTGCCAGCAGTTTATCGCGGGACAGCTATGGCTACACCTTC.